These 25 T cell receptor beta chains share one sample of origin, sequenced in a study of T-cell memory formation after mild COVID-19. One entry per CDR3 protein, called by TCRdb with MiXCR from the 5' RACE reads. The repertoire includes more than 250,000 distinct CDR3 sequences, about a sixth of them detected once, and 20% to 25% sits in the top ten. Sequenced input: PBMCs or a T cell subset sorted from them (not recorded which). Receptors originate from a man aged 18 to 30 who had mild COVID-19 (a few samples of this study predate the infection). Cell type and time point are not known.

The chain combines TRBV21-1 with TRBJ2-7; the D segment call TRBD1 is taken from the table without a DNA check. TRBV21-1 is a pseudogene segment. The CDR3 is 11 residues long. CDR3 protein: CASRDIYEQYV. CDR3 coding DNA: TGTGCCAGCAGGGACATCTACGAGCAGTACGTC.

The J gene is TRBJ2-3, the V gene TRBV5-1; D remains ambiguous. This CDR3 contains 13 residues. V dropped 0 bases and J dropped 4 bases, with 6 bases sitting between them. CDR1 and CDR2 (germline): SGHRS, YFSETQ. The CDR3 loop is CASSLGTPDTQYF. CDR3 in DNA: TGCGCCAGCAGCTTGGGGACCCCAGATACGCAGTATTTT.

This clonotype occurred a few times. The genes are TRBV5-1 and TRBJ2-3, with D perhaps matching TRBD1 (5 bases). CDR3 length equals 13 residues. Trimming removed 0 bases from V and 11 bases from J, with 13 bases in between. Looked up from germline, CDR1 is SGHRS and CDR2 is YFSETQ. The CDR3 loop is CASSLETASVQYF. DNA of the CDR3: TGCGCCAGCAGCTTGGAGACAGCCTCGGTGCAGTATTTT.

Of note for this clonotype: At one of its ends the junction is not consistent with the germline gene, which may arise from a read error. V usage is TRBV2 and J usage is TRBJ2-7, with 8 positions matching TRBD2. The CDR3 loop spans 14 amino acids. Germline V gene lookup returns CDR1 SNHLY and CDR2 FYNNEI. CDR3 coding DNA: TGTGACAGCAGTGATCGGGAGGGTTCGCTGGAGCAGTACTTC. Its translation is CDSSDREGSLEQYF.

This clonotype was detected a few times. The CDR3 bases are TGTGCCAGCAGCTCCACCAGGGGATTAGCCAAAAACATTCAGTACTTC. Translated: CASSSTRGLAKNIQYF. This chain connects TRBV5-6 to TRBJ2-4; the D gene is possibly TRBD1 (6 bases). The CDR3 is 16 amino acids. The V gene's germline CDR1 is SGHDT and CDR2 YYEEEE. V was cut by 3 bases and J by 0 bases, with 13 bases left in between.

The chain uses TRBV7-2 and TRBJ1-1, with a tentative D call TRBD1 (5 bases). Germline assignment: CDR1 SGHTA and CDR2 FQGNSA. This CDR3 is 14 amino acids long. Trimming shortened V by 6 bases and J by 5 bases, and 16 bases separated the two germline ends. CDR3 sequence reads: CASSQTGARTEAFF. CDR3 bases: TGTGCCAGCAGTCAGACCGGGGCACGGACTGAAGCTTTCTTT.

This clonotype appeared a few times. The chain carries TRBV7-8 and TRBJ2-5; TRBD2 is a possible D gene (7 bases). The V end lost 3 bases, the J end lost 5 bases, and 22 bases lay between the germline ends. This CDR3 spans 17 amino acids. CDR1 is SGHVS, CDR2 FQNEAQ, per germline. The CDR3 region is CASSFVVIGGGLETQYF. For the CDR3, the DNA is TGTGCCAGCAGCTTCGTAGTTATAGGGGGGGGCCTTGAGACCCAGTACTTC.

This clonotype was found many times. Written as DNA, the CDR3 is TGCGCCAGCCTACCGGGGGGCGGACCGGTCCCCGGGGAGCTGTTTTTT. This sequence encodes CASLPGGGPVPGELFF. This sequence joins TRBV5-1 and TRBJ2-2, with D possibly being TRBD2 (7 bases). Germline CDR1 SGHRS, CDR2 YFSETQ. V lost 7 bases and J 6 bases, leaving 22 bases between the germline ends. The CDR3 contains 16 residues.

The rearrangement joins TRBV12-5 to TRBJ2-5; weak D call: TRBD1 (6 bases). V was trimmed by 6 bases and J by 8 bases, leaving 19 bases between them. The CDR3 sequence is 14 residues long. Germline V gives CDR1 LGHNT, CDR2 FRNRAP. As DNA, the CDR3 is TGTGCTAGTGGATCGGACAGCCGCTGGGATACCCAGTACTTC. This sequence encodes CASGSDSRWDTQYF.

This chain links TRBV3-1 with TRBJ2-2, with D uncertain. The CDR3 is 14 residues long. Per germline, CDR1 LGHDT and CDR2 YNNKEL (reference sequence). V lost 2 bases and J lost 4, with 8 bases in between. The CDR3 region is CASSQSSGTGELFF. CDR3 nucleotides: TGTGCCAGCAGCCAATCTTCGGGCACCGGGGAGCTGTTTTTT.

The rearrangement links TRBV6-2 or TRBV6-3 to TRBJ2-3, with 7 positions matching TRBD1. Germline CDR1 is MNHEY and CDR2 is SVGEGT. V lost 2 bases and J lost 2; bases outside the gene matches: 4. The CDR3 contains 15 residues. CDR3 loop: CASSYGTENTDTQYF. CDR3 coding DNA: TGTGCCAGCAGTTACGGGACAGAAAACACAGATACGCAGTATTTT.

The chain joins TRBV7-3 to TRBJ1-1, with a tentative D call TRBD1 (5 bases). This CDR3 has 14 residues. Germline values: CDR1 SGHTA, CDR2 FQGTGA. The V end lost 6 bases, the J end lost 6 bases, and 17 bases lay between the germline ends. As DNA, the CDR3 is TGTGCCAGCAGGGGAGGGGCTCGGACGGCTGAAGCTTTCTTT. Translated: CASRGGARTAEAFF.

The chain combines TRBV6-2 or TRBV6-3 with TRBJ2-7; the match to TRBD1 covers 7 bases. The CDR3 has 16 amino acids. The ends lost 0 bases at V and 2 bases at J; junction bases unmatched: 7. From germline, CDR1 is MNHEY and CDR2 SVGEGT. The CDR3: CASSYSPTGATYEQYV. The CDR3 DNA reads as TGTGCCAGCAGTTACTCTCCAACAGGGGCAACCTACGAGCAGTACGTC.

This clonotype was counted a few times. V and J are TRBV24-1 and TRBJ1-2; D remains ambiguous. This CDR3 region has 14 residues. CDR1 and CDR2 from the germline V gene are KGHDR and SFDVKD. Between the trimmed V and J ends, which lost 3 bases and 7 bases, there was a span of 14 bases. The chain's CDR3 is CATSDPPASRGYTF. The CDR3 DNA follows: TGTGCCACCAGTGATCCTCCCGCGTCCCGTGGCTACACCTTC.

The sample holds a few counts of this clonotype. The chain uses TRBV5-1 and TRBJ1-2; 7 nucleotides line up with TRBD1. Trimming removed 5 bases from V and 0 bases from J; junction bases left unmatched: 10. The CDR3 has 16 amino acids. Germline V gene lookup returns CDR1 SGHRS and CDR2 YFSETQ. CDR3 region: CASRLGYRGPNYGYTF. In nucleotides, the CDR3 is TGCGCCAGCAGACTCGGCTACAGGGGACCTAACTATGGCTACACCTTC.

The CDR3 protein is CASSFSGEDEKLFF. The DNA of the CDR3 is TGCGCCAGCAGCTTTTCTGGGGAGGATGAAAAACTGTTTTTT. The chain links TRBV5-1 to TRBJ1-4; D not resolved. The length of the CDR3 is 14 residues. The germline V and J ends were trimmed by 2 bases and 6 bases, with 11 bases remaining between them. Germline V gene sequence: CDR1 SGHRS, CDR2 YFSETQ.

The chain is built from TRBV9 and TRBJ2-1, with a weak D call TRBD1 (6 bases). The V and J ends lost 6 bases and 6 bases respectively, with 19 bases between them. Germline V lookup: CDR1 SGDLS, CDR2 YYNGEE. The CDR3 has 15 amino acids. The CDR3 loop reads CASTPTGHFVNEQFF. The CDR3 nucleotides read TGTGCCAGCACCCCCACGGGACATTTTGTCAATGAGCAGTTCTTC.

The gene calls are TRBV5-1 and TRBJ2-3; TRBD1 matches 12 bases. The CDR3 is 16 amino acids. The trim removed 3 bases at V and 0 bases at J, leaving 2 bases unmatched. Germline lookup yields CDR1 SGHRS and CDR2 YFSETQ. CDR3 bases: TGCGCCAGCAGCTGGGACAGGGGGCTAAGCACAGATACGCAGTATTTT. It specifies CASSWDRGLSTDTQYF.

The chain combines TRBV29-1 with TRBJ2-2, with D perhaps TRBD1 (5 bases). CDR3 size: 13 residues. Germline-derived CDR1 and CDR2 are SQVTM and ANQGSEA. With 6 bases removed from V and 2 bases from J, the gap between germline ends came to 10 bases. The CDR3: CSVATDNTGELFF. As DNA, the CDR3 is TGCAGCGTCGCGACAGACAACACCGGGGAGCTGTTTTTT.

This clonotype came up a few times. CDR3 sequence: CASSTGPGHTEAFF. The CDR3 nucleotides are TGCGCCAGCAGCACGGGACCGGGTCACACTGAAGCTTTCTTT. This rearrangement joins TRBV5-1 to TRBJ1-1; TRBD1 is a possible D gene (5 bases). V was clipped by 4 bases and J by 3 bases, with 13 bases between them. The germline CDR1 and CDR2 sequences are SGHRS and YFSETQ. This CDR3 is 14 amino acids long.

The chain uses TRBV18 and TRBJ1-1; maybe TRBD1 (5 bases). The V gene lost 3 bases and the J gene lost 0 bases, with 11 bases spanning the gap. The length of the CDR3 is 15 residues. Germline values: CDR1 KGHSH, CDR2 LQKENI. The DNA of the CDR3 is TGTGCCAGCTCACCCGAGCAGGGAATGAACACTGAAGCTTTCTTT. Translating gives CASSPEQGMNTEAFF.

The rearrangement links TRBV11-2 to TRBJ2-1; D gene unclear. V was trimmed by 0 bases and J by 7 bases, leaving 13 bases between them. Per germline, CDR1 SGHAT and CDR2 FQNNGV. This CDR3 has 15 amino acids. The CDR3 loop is CASSLEGWAGNEQFF. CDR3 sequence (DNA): TGTGCCAGCAGCTTAGAGGGATGGGCTGGGAATGAGCAGTTCTTC.

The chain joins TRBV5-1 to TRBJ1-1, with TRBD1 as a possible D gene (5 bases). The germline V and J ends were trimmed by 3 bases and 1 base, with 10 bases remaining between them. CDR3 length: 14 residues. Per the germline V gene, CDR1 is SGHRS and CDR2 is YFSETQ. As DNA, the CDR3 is TGCGCCAGCAGCTGGGACGGATCGAACACTGAAGCTTTCTTT. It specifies CASSWDGSNTEAFF.

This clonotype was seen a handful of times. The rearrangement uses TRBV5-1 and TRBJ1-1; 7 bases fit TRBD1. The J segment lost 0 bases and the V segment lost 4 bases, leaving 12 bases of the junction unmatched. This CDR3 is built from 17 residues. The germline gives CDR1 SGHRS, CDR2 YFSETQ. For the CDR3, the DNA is TGCGCCAGCAGCGCCCCACCGGGACAGCCGATGAACACTGAAGCTTTCTTT. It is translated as CASSAPPGQPMNTEAFF.

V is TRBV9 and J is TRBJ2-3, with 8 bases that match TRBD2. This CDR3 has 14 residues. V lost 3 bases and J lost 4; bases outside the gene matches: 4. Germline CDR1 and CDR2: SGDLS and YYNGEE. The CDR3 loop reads CASSAGGRADTQYF. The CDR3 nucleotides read TGTGCCAGCAGCGCGGGGGGGCGGGCAGATACGCAGTATTTT.